These 11 T cell receptor beta chains were all obtained from the same sample, sequenced in a study of shared clonotypes between healthy human individuals. Measured with immunoSEQ multiplex PCR; TCRdb has only the in-frame clones, and not every one. The sample includes some 2.1 million clones, roughly 95% of them seen just once. Sequencing input: naive CD4+ T cells sorted from blood. This sample's subset: CD45RA+ positively selected. All receptors come from a man aged 18 to 29 in good health.

The chain is built from TRBV7-9 and TRBJ1-2; a weak D match, TRBD1 (5 bases). V was clipped by 5 bases and J by 5 bases, with 15 bases between them. CDR3 length equals 14 residues. Looked up from germline, CDR1 is SEHNR and CDR2 is FQNEAQ (reference sequence). The CDR3 is CASSPGQGRYGYTF. CDR3 nucleotides: TGTGCCAGCAGCCCAGGCCAGGGACGGTATGGCTACACCTTC.

The chain has TRBV9 and TRBJ1-3; D gene uncertain. V lost 0 bases, J lost 4 bases, and 8 bases lay in between. CDR3 length: 14 amino acids. Germline values: CDR1 SGDLS, CDR2 YYNGEE. The CDR3 spells CASSVGRAGNTIYF. The CDR3 DNA is TGTGCCAGCAGCGTAGGGAGGGCCGGAAACACCATATATTTT.

The V gene is TRBV10-3, the J gene TRBJ2-7; a possible D gene is TRBD1 (7 bases). This CDR3 comprises 17 residues. CDR1 ENHRY and CDR2 SYGVKD come from the germline V gene. The V and J ends lost 3 bases and 7 bases respectively, with 25 bases between them. CDR3 protein: CAISEQGTVKRVGEQYF. CDR3 DNA: TGTGCCATCAGTGAACAGGGGACCGTTAAGCGGGTAGGGGAGCAGTACTTC.

CDR3 sequence (DNA): TGCGCCAGCAGCCAGTTTCCGGGACCGGGGCTCACTGAAGCTTTCTTT. Translating it yields CASSQFPGPGLTEAFF. The chain uses TRBV4-1 and TRBJ1-1; perhaps TRBD1 as D (5 bases). Germline V gives CDR1 MGHRA, CDR2 YSYEKL. This CDR3 is built from 16 residues. The V and J ends lost 3 bases and 4 bases respectively, with 18 bases between them.

This rearrangement joins TRBV5-3 to TRBJ2-7; either TRBD1 or TRBD2 may supply D (5 bases each). TRBV5-3 is labeled an ORF, and its function is uncertain. Deletions cut 0 bases from V and 1 base from J, with 11 bases between. CDR3 length: 15 residues. The CDR3 DNA reads TGTGCCAGAAGCTTGGGAGGGGTCGGATCCTACGAGCAGTACTTC. It encodes CARSLGGVGSYEQYF.

V gene TRBV4-3 combines with J gene TRBJ1-1; D remains ambiguous. The CDR3 contains 13 residues. The V end was cut by 4 bases, the J end by 1 base, with 7 bases between. Germline CDR1 and CDR2: LGHNA and YSLEER. CDR3 loop: CASSLLRNTEAFF. CDR3 nucleotides: TGCGCCAGCAGCCTACTAAGGAACACTGAAGCTTTCTTT.

The V gene is TRBV10-3, the J gene TRBJ1-2, with TRBD1 as a possible D gene (6 bases). The germline CDR1 and CDR2 sequences are ENHRY and SYGVKD. The V end was cut by 0 bases, the J end by 2 bases, with 10 bases between. The CDR3 has 15 amino acids. CDR3 sequence: CAISESAGQNYGYTF. The CDR3 coding sequence is TGTGCCATCAGTGAGTCCGCCGGACAGAACTATGGCTACACCTTC.

The chain is built from TRBV2 and TRBJ2-3, with a possible D match to TRBD2 (6 bases). Germline-derived CDR1 and CDR2 are SNHLY and FYNNEI. The CDR3 has 16 amino acids. V lost 0 bases and J 0 bases, leaving 10 bases between the germline ends. The CDR3 protein is CASSEARGPSTDTQYF. The CDR3, as DNA: TGTGCCAGCAGTGAAGCGCGGGGACCAAGCACAGATACGCAGTATTTT.

V and J are TRBV5-5 and TRBJ2-7, with D perhaps assigned TRBD1 or TRBD2 (5 bases each). This CDR3 spans 13 amino acids. Trimming cost V 5 bases and J 1 base, with 10 bases left between them. CDR1 and CDR2 from the germline V gene are SGHKS and YYEKEE (reference sequence). The CDR3 nucleotides are TGTGCCAGCAGAGGGACGTCTTCCTACGAGCAGTACTTC. It codes for CASRGTSSYEQYF.

V usage is TRBV29-1 and J usage is TRBJ1-2, with 8 bases that match TRBD1. Germline CDR1 SQVTM, CDR2 ANQGSEA. V lost 5 bases to trimming and J lost 5 bases; unmatched junction nucleotides: 10. The CDR3 sequence is 14 residues long. CDR3: CSVYQGAVGYGYTF. The CDR3 coding sequence is TGCAGCGTTTACCAGGGGGCGGTCGGGTATGGCTACACCTTC. Complete variable domain (other parts from reference TRBV29-1 and TRBJ1-2): SAVISQKPSRDICQRGTSLTIQCQVDSQVTMMFWYRQQPGQSLTLIATANQGSEATYESGFVIDKFPISRPNLTFSTLTVSNMSPEDSSIYLCSVYQGAVGYGYTFGSGTRLTVV.

Concerning this clone: Compared with germline, one end of the junction differs, possibly owing to a read error. Other nucleotide sequences from this sample produce the same CDR3. V gene TRBV6-1 combines with J gene TRBJ1-1; D might be TRBD1 (5 bases). CDR1 is MNHNS and CDR2 is SASEGT in the germline V gene. This CDR3 contains 13 residues. The CDR3: CASSEAGGTEAFF. DNA of the CDR3: TGTGCCAGCAGCGAAGCGGGGGGAACTGAAGCTTTCTTT.